The T cell receptor (beta chain) under discussion was sequenced for a study of T cells in Graves' hyperthyroidism and ophthalmopathy. At least ten counts were recorded for this clonotype. RNA transcripts provided the source from which TCR beta CDR3 regions were amplified. Initially, a first-round RT-PCR of the TCR CDR3 employed the HTBI primer set. Each CDR3 protein is one row after TCRdb ran MiXCR on the multiplex PCR reads. The sample holds around 600,000 distinct CDR3 sequences, 15% to 19% seen once. Germline V gene lookup returns CDR1 GTSNPN and CDR2 SVGIG (reference sequence). The V gene lost 5 bases and the J gene lost 7 bases, with 17 bases spanning the gap. The CDR3 has 13 amino acids.

This sequence joins TRBV30 and TRBJ2-5; the D call may be TRBD1 or TRBD2 (6 bases each). The TCR comes from a woman aged 25 to 39 with Graves' hyperthyroidism. What was sequenced was blood. The CDR3 nucleotides read TGTGCCTGGGCCTCAACGGGGGCCCGGACCCAGTACTTC. Its protein is CAWASTGARTQYF.